This passage covers 32 T cell receptor beta chains from one sample sequenced in a study of blood T cell repertoires in COVID-19. Here immunoSEQ multiplex PCR was the method, and the copy in TCRdb shows in-frame clones only, minus some. The table lists around 180,000 clones, roughly four fifths of them singletons. Sequencing was done on a sample of peripheral blood. The receptors shown here come from an elderly woman with COVID-19, enrolled during active disease.

V gene TRBV2 combines with J gene TRBJ2-7, with 9 bases fitting TRBD2. There are 14 residues in the CDR3. Germline CDR1 is SNHLY and CDR2 is FYNNEI. After removal of 4 bases from V and 2 bases from J, the junction contained 3 bases not matched to a gene. The CDR3 DNA is TGTGCCAGCAGTGCCGGGACTAGCCCCTACGAGCAGTACTTC. Its translation is CASSAGTSPYEQYF.

The chain couples TRBV19 to TRBJ1-2; weak D call: TRBD1 (5 bases). The CDR3 consists of 18 residues. Germline-derived CDR1 and CDR2 are LNHDA and SQIVND (reference sequence). V was trimmed by 5 bases and J by 0 bases, leaving 22 bases between them. CDR3 sequence (DNA): TGTGCCAGTAGTGGTGGGCAAACGACAGAGCCAGCTAACTATGGCTACACCTTC. It codes for CASSGGQTTEPANYGYTF.

V is TRBV7-2 and J is TRBJ1-2; TRBD1 matches 7 bases. Trimming cost V 5 bases and J 4 bases; bases outside gene matches: 7. Germline V gene data show CDR1 as SGHTA and CDR2 as FQGNSA. This CDR3 has 14 residues. This CDR3 is CASSSRQGAYGYTF. CDR3 nucleotides: TGTGCCAGCAGCAGTCGACAGGGCGCCTATGGCTACACCTTC.

The chain has TRBV10-3 and TRBJ1-2; the D gene is possibly TRBD1 (5 bases). Trimming took off 7 bases at V and 0 bases at J, with 18 bases between the two ends. This CDR3 has 16 amino acids. Germline lookup yields CDR1 ENHRY and CDR2 SYGVKD. The CDR3 sequence: CAITLGRGKANYGYTF. The CDR3 nucleotides read TGTGCCATCACCCTCGGTAGGGGAAAAGCTAACTATGGCTACACCTTC.

The chain has TRBV12-3 or TRBV12-4 and TRBJ2-3, with D maybe TRBD1 (5 bases). The CDR3 has 12 residues. Trimming left V 3 bases short and J 8 bases short, with 9 bases between. CDR3 DNA sequence: TGTGCCAGCAGTTTCCAGCAGGGTACGCAGTATTTT. Translated, it gives CASSFQQGTQYF.

This clone was seen more than once but under ten times. The gene calls are TRBV6-6 and TRBJ1-6; 7 bases align to TRBD1. V was pared by 2 bases and J by 5 bases, with 6 bases of the junction left unmatched. The CDR3 length is 16 residues. Germline V gives CDR1 MNHNY, CDR2 SVGAGI (reference sequence). This CDR3 reads CASSYRIGQDNSPLHF. Here the CDR3 DNA reads TGTGCCAGCAGTTACCGGATTGGACAGGATAATTCACCCCTCCACTTT.

V is TRBV6-5 and J is TRBJ1-3; no reliable D call. V was trimmed by 6 bases and J by 4 bases, leaving 13 bases between them. The CDR3 length is 14 residues. The germline V gene encodes CDR1 MNHEY and CDR2 SVGAGI. CDR3 protein: CASRDPRMGNTIYF. The CDR3 DNA reads TGTGCCAGCAGGGATCCGCGGATGGGAAACACCATATATTTT.

This clone was counted a single time. The chain couples TRBV20-1 to TRBJ2-7, with 7 bases fitting TRBD2. V trimming: 3 bases; J trimming: 0 bases; junction bases outside the gene matches: 5. This CDR3 comprises 14 residues. Germline V gene sequence: CDR1 DFQATT, CDR2 SNEGSKA (reference sequence). For the CDR3, the DNA is TGCAGTGCTAGTTCTAGCGGATACTCCTACGAGCAGTACTTC. Protein product: CSASSSGYSYEQYF.

The chain has TRBV4-2 and TRBJ2-2; 8 positions agree with TRBD1. Germline V gives CDR1 LGHNA, CDR2 YNFKEQ. With V trimmed by 7 bases and J by 5 bases, 6 bases remained unmatched. The CDR3 runs to 14 residues. The CDR3 spells CASMPRTGTGELFF. The CDR3 nucleotides are TGTGCCAGCATGCCCAGGACAGGGACCGGGGAGCTGTTTTTT.

The rearrangement uses TRBV5-1 and TRBJ1-1; the match to TRBD1 covers 9 bases. The length of the CDR3 is 17 residues. Germline-derived CDR1 and CDR2 are SGHRS and YFSETQ. V was clipped by 4 bases and J by 2 bases; unmatched bases: 12. The CDR3 protein is CASSIMNSGQGNTEAFF. Here the CDR3 DNA reads TGCGCCAGCAGCATAATGAACTCGGGACAGGGAAACACTGAAGCTTTCTTT.

V usage is TRBV27 and J usage is TRBJ2-5; D might be TRBD2 (5 bases). The CDR3 consists of 15 residues. Germline V gene lookup returns CDR1 MNHEY and CDR2 SMNVEV (reference sequence). Trimming removed 6 bases at V and 1 base at J, with 15 bases between. CDR3 protein: CASSPRTRPQETQYF. CDR3 in DNA: TGTGCCAGCAGCCCCCGGACTCGCCCCCAAGAGACCCAGTACTTC.

This clone turned up a few times. DNA for the CDR3: TGCAGTGCTAGTAGGGCTAGCGGGGGGCTCACCGGGGAGCTGTTTTTT. Its protein product is CSASRASGGLTGELFF. The rearrangement uses TRBV20-1 and TRBJ2-2; 11 nucleotides agree with TRBD2. The germline V gene encodes CDR1 DFQATT and CDR2 SNEGSKA (reference sequence). The trim removed 3 bases at V and 4 bases at J, leaving 7 bases unmatched. The CDR3 loop spans 16 amino acids.

This clone was picked up a small number of times. The V and J genes are TRBV4-1 and TRBJ1-6; D unresolved. There are 16 residues in the CDR3. V lost 0 bases to trimming and J lost 2 bases, with 8 bases between them. The germline V gene encodes CDR1 MGHRA and CDR2 YSYEKL. The CDR3 here is CASSQEAGAYNSPLHF. CDR3 in DNA: TGCGCCAGCAGCCAAGAGGCGGGCGCCTATAATTCACCCCTCCACTTT.

This rearrangement joins TRBV7-9 to TRBJ2-5; 7 bases fit TRBD1. Germline lookup yields CDR1 SEHNR and CDR2 FQNEAQ (reference sequence). V lost 5 bases and J lost 0; bases outside the gene matches: 9. This CDR3 is built from 16 residues. Here the CDR3 reads CASSPFTGVYQETQYF. The CDR3 bases are TGTGCCAGCAGCCCTTTCACAGGGGTCTACCAAGAGACCCAGTACTTC.

V is TRBV5-6 and J is TRBJ1-4; the match to TRBD1 covers 9 bases. CDR1 is SGHDT and CDR2 is YYEEEE in the germline V gene. Unmatched junction bases numbered 9, after V lost 4 bases and J lost 8 bases. There are 15 residues in the CDR3. The CDR3 sequence is CASSAYRGLGEKLFF. DNA for the CDR3: TGTGCCAGCAGCGCGTACAGGGGGCTTGGGGAAAAACTGTTTTTT.

This chain uses TRBV11-2 with TRBJ1-4, with 12 positions matching TRBD1. CDR3 length equals 18 residues. J was trimmed by 7 bases and V by 1 base; bases with no gene match: 10. Germline V gene sequence: CDR1 SGHAT, CDR2 FQNNGV. CDR3 bases: TGTGCCAGCAGCTTAGGTCGCGGGACAGGGGGCTCTAGTGAAAAACTGTTTTTT. Encoded protein: CASSLGRGTGGSSEKLFF.

V gene TRBV11-3 combines with J gene TRBJ1-2; perhaps TRBD1 as D (5 bases). The CDR3 sequence is 16 residues long. V gave up 5 bases and J gave up 7 bases, with 23 bases separating them. From germline, CDR1 is SGHNT and CDR2 YENEEA. CDR3 bases: TGTGCCAGCAGCCCCGGCCAGGGCGTTCTGGAAGGTGGCTACACCTTC. This encodes CASSPGQGVLEGGYTF.

The rearrangement uses TRBV5-1 and TRBJ1-6; 9 bases match TRBD1. Germline V gives CDR1 SGHRS, CDR2 YFSETQ. Trimming removed 3 bases from V and 8 bases from J; junction bases left unmatched: 3. The CDR3 consists of 14 residues. The DNA for the CDR3 is TGCGCCAGCAGCTCGGGACAGGGCGATTCACCCCTCCACTTT. This translates into CASSSGQGDSPLHF.

V and J are TRBV2 and TRBJ2-5; the match to TRBD2 covers 7 bases. This CDR3 contains 12 residues. Losses at the gene ends were 6 bases for V and 5 bases for J; bases not matched to a gene: 3. Germline CDR1 and CDR2: SNHLY and FYNNEI. DNA for the CDR3: TGTGCCAGCAGGAGGGAGGGGGAGACCCAGTACTTC. Protein sequence: CASRREGETQYF.

The chain combines TRBV9 with TRBJ1-6, with 8 bases identical to TRBD1. The V segment lost 7 bases and the J segment 9 bases; nucleotides outside the gene matches: 12. The CDR3 length is 15 residues. Germline V gives CDR1 SGDLS, CDR2 YYNGEE. As DNA, the CDR3 is TGTGCCAGCTCGATAGCAGGGGGCGGGGGTTCACCCCTCCACTTT. Residues: CASSIAGGGGSPLHF.

This sequence joins TRBV9 and TRBJ1-2; D not resolved. The CDR3 sequence is 14 residues long. Per the germline V gene, CDR1 is SGDLS and CDR2 is YYNGEE. Trimming took 0 bases from V and 5 from J, leaving 11 bases between them. The CDR3 DNA sequence: TGTGCCAGCAGCGTAGCTAGTGCCCCTTATGGCTACACCTTC. Amino acids: CASSVASAPYGYTF.

The V gene is TRBV7-9, the J gene TRBJ2-7; D not certain. The germline CDR1 and CDR2 sequences are SEHNR and FQNEAQ (reference sequence). V was pared by 5 bases and J by 5 bases, with 10 bases between. This CDR3 region has 12 residues. The CDR3 spells CASSPLSHEQYF. The CDR3 region has the DNA TGTGCCAGCAGCCCCCTGAGCCACGAGCAGTACTTC.

The J gene is TRBJ1-5, the V gene TRBV18; 8 positions match TRBD1. CDR3 length: 16 amino acids. J gave up 4 bases and V 5 bases, and 10 bases lay outside the gene matches. Germline CDR1 is KGHSH and CDR2 is LQKENI. This chain's CDR3 is CASSSTTTGVNQPQHF. CDR3 sequence (DNA): TGTGCCAGCTCATCCACGACGACAGGGGTTAATCAGCCCCAGCATTTT.

J is TRBJ1-5 and V is TRBV24-1, with 7 bases identical to TRBD1. Germline assignment: CDR1 KGHDR and CDR2 SFDVKD. There are 13 residues in the CDR3. With V trimmed by 6 bases and J by 3 bases, 1 base remained unmatched. DNA of the CDR3: TGTGCCACCAGTAGGGGGCTCAATCAGCCCCAGCATTTT. It codes for CATSRGLNQPQHF.

This sequence joins TRBV4-1 and TRBJ1-3; 8 bases fit TRBD1. This CDR3 is built from 15 residues. V lost 3 bases and J lost 1; bases outside the gene matches: 2. CDR1 and CDR2 (germline): MGHRA, YSYEKL. The DNA for the CDR3 is TGCGCCAGCAGCCAGACAGGGGAATCTGGAAACACCATATATTTT. It yields the protein CASSQTGESGNTIYF.

The chain combines TRBV29-1 with TRBJ1-2; D not resolved. The V end was cut by 1 base, the J end by 1 base, with 4 bases between. Germline V gene sequence: CDR1 SQVTM, CDR2 ANQGSEA. The CDR3 loop spans 12 amino acids. CDR3 protein: CSVEASNYGYTF. The CDR3 bases are TGCAGCGTTGAAGCCAGTAACTATGGCTACACCTTC.

The chain joins TRBV6-5 to TRBJ2-2, with 11 positions matching TRBD2. Germline CDR1 MNHEY, CDR2 SVGAGI. The CDR3 loop spans 15 amino acids. V dropped 4 bases and J dropped 4; count of bases not matched to a gene: 2. CDR3 DNA sequence: TGTGCCAGCAGTTCACTAGCGGGGGTCACCGGGGAGCTGTTTTTT. Translated, it gives CASSSLAGVTGELFF.

This chain links TRBV4-1 with TRBJ2-5; TRBD1 is a possible D gene (6 bases). Germline V gene lookup returns CDR1 MGHRA and CDR2 YSYEKL. This CDR3 has 12 amino acids. Trimming cost V 2 bases and J 13 bases, with 14 bases left between them. CDR3 bases: TGCGCCAGCAGCCAACTAACCGGGACACCGTACTTC. Amino acids: CASSQLTGTPYF.

CDR3 DNA: TGTGCCAGCAGTTTATCCTCAGGATGGGGCTACACCTTC. Translated: CASSLSSGWGYTF. The chain combines TRBV27 with TRBJ1-2; D is unclear. Germline V CDR1 and CDR2: MNHEY, SMNVEV (reference sequence). With 0 bases removed from V and 8 bases from J, the gap between germline ends came to 10 bases. The CDR3 runs to 13 residues.

The chain has TRBV29-1 and TRBJ2-5; 7 nucleotides align to TRBD2. Germline CDR1 reads SQVTM; CDR2 reads ANQGSEA. This CDR3 has 13 amino acids. Unmatched junction bases numbered 2, after V lost 3 bases and J lost 1 base. The CDR3 region is CSVEPGGQETQYF. In nucleotides, the CDR3 is TGCAGCGTTGAGCCGGGGGGCCAAGAGACCCAGTACTTC.

The V and J genes are TRBV28 and TRBJ1-2; 7 bases align to TRBD1. Trimming removed 6 bases from V and 7 bases from J; junction bases left unmatched: 14. The CDR3 runs 15 residues. Germline CDR1 MDHEN, CDR2 SYDVKM. CDR3 sequence reads: CASRVTGAGSPGYTF. CDR3 nucleotides: TGTGCCAGCAGAGTAACAGGGGCTGGATCCCCTGGCTACACCTTC.

V usage is TRBV3-1 (or the pseudogene TRBV3-2) and J usage is TRBJ1-1, with D possibly TRBD1 on 5 matching bases. The length of the CDR3 is 14 residues. CDR1 is LGHDT and CDR2 is YNNKEL in the germline V gene (reference sequence). V lost 1 base and J 2 bases, leaving 8 bases between the germline ends. CDR3 bases: TGTGCCAGCAGCCAAGCAGGGCCCAACACTGAAGCTTTCTTT. This sequence encodes CASSQAGPNTEAFF.